This is a list of T cell receptor beta chains from one sample in a study of tumor-infiltrating lymphocytes in primary liver carcinoma. TCRdb passed the multiplex PCR reads through MiXCR, listing each CDR3 protein once. The sample records more than 95,000 distinct CDR3 sequences, 60% to 75% being singletons. The sequencing input was liver tumor tissue from sampling region 3. The receptors were gathered from a woman in her sixties with primary liver carcinoma and hepatitis B virus infection. Each CDR3 is given with its conserved first and last residue. Fields, in order: V gene, clone size, J gene, D gene, CDR3 DNA, CDR3 protein. D genes are given only for firm matches. Part of the rows lack a size; the others show once, few, many or a class for expanded clones.

V gene: TRBV11-2
clone size: NA
J gene: TRBJ2-3
D gene: NA
CDR3 DNA: TGTGCCAGCGACATAGTTGGGAGCACAGATACGCAGTATTTT
CDR3 protein: CASDIVGSTDTQYF

V gene: TRBV6-6
clone size: many
J gene: TRBJ2-1
D gene: NA
CDR3 DNA: TGTGCCAGCAGTACACAGGGGGGGCGGGAGTTCTTC
CDR3 protein: CASSTQGGREFF

V gene: TRBV18
clone size: NA
J gene: TRBJ2-2
D gene: NA
CDR3 DNA: TGTGCCAGCTCACCACAGCAAGCCGGGGAGCTGTTTTTT
CDR3 protein: CASSPQQAGELFF

V gene: TRBV5-1
clone size: many
J gene: TRBJ2-2
D gene: NA
CDR3 DNA: TGCGCCAGCAGCTTTCAACTACCGAACACCGGGGAGCTGTTTTTT
CDR3 protein: CASSFQLPNTGELFF

V gene: TRBV7-9
clone size: many
J gene: TRBJ1-4
D gene: NA
CDR3 DNA: TGTGCCAGCAGCAATGGAGGTGCTAATGAAAAACTGTTTTTT
CDR3 protein: CASSNGGANEKLFF

V gene: TRBV10-3
clone size: NA
J gene: TRBJ1-4
D gene: TRBD1
CDR3 DNA: TGTGCCACCAGTGCCGGGACAGTGACGGGAGATGAAAAACTGTTTTTT
CDR3 protein: CATSAGTVTGDEKLFF

V gene: TRBV12-3/TRBV12-4
clone size: NA
J gene: TRBJ1-1
D gene: NA
CDR3 DNA: TGTGCCAGCAGCCTGACGGGCAAGGACACTGAAGCTTTCTTT
CDR3 protein: CASSLTGKDTEAFF

V gene: TRBV7-3
clone size: NA
J gene: TRBJ2-1
D gene: TRBD2
CDR3 DNA: TGTGCCAGCAGCTCGACGGGACTAGCGGGAAACAATGAGCAGTTCTTC
CDR3 protein: CASSSTGLAGNNEQFF

V gene: TRBV11-1
clone size: NA
J gene: TRBJ2-2
D gene: NA
CDR3 DNA: TGTGCCAGAGGCTTACAGGTCGGGGAGTTGTTTTTT
CDR3 protein: CARGLQVGELFF

V gene: TRBV4-1
clone size: many
J gene: TRBJ2-2
D gene: TRBD2
CDR3 DNA: TGCGCCAGCAGCCTCGGACTAGCGGGAGCTTCCGGGGAGCTGTTTTTT
CDR3 protein: CASSLGLAGASGELFF

V gene: TRBV7-2
clone size: NA
J gene: TRBJ2-1
D gene: NA
CDR3 DNA: TGTGCCAGCAGCTGGACTCATCCCGACAATGAGCAGTTCTTC
CDR3 protein: CASSWTHPDNEQFF

V gene: TRBV25-1
clone size: NA
J gene: TRBJ2-1
D gene: TRBD2
CDR3 DNA: TGTGCCAGCAGTGAGACTAGCGGGAGGTCCAACAATGAGCGGTTCTTC
CDR3 protein: CASSETSGRSNNERFF

V gene: TRBV6-5
clone size: once
J gene: TRBJ2-7
D gene: TRBD1
CDR3 DNA: TGTGCCGGCACTTACAGGGGTTACGAGCAGTACTTC
CDR3 protein: CAGTYRGYEQYF

V gene: TRBV11-2
clone size: NA
J gene: TRBJ2-3
D gene: NA
CDR3 DNA: TGTGCCAGCAGCTTAGTAACCGAGACAGAACAGGCAGATACGCAGTATTTT
CDR3 protein: CASSLVTETEQADTQYF

V gene: TRBV4-1
clone size: many
J gene: TRBJ2-5
D gene: NA
CDR3 DNA: TGCGCCAGCAGCCCTATAAGGGCCCAAGAGACCCAGTACTTC
CDR3 protein: CASSPIRAQETQYF

V gene: TRBV7-9
clone size: many
J gene: TRBJ2-2
D gene: NA
CDR3 DNA: TGTGCCAGCACCAACCCAGGGGAGACCGCGAACACCGGGGAGCTGTTTTTT
CDR3 protein: CASTNPGETANTGELFF

V gene: TRBV5-1
clone size: NA
J gene: TRBJ1-5
D gene: NA
CDR3 DNA: TGCGCCAGCAGCTTGGAGGCCGGGACGAATCAGCCCCAGCATTTT
CDR3 protein: CASSLEAGTNQPQHF

V gene: TRBV23-1
clone size: NA
J gene: TRBJ2-7
D gene: NA
CDR3 DNA: TGCGCCAGCAGAAGACGGGACCCAGGTGTCTACGAGCAGTACTTC
CDR3 protein: CASRRRDPGVYEQYF

V gene: TRBV28
clone size: many
J gene: TRBJ2-1
D gene: TRBD2
CDR3 DNA: TGTGCCAGCAGACGATCCCTGAGGGGTAGCGGGCGGTACAATGAGCAGTTCTTC
CDR3 protein: CASRRSLRGSGRYNEQFF

V gene: TRBV7-9
clone size: many
J gene: TRBJ2-1
D gene: NA
CDR3 DNA: TGTGCCAGCAGCCGGACCCTCGGGCAGTTCTTC
CDR3 protein: CASSRTLGQFF

V gene: TRBV5-6
clone size: few
J gene: TRBJ1-2
D gene: NA
CDR3 DNA: TGTGCCAGCAGCCTCCGCCTGGGGAAGAGGAGCTACACCTTC
CDR3 protein: CASSLRLGKRSYTF

V gene: TRBV11-3
clone size: NA
J gene: TRBJ2-3
D gene: TRBD2
CDR3 DNA: TGCGGCAGCAGCCGAACTAGCGGGACAACTGACGCGCGGTATTTT
CDR3 protein: CGSSRTSGTTDARYF

V gene: TRBV10-2
clone size: many
J gene: TRBJ1-5
D gene: NA
CDR3 DNA: TGCGCCAGCAGGGGGGACGGAGACAATCAGCCCCAGCATTTT
CDR3 protein: CASRGDGDNQPQHF

V gene: TRBV7-8
clone size: many
J gene: TRBJ2-2
D gene: TRBD1
CDR3 DNA: TGTGCCAGCAGCTTTCGACAGGGACCCGGGGAGCTGTTTTTT
CDR3 protein: CASSFRQGPGELFF

V gene: TRBV6-1
clone size: many
J gene: TRBJ1-5
D gene: TRBD1
CDR3 DNA: TGTGCCAGCACTACAGGGGGTAGCAATCAGCCCCAGCATTTT
CDR3 protein: CASTTGGSNQPQHF

V gene: TRBV5-4
clone size: many
J gene: TRBJ1-6
D gene: NA
CDR3 DNA: TGTGCCAGCACGACAGCCGGGTATAATTCACCCCTCCACTTT
CDR3 protein: CASTTAGYNSPLHF

V gene: TRBV5-1
clone size: few
J gene: TRBJ2-4
D gene: TRBD1
CDR3 DNA: TGCGCCAGCAGCTGGGGACAGGGGGCGGGAAACATTCAGTACTTC
CDR3 protein: CASSWGQGAGNIQYF

V gene: TRBV5-1
clone size: once
J gene: TRBJ2-5
D gene: NA
CDR3 DNA: TGCGCCAGCAGCTTCGAGAGGGCAGGTCAAGAGATCCAGTACTTC
CDR3 protein: CASSFERAGQEIQYF

V gene: TRBV11-2
clone size: medium-sized
J gene: TRBJ2-3
D gene: NA
CDR3 DNA: TGTGCCAGCAGCTCCTACGGACAGAGAACAGATACGCAGTATTTT
CDR3 protein: CASSSYGQRTDTQYF

V gene: TRBV12-3/TRBV12-4
clone size: NA
J gene: TRBJ2-7
D gene: NA
CDR3 DNA: TGTGCCAGCAGGGAGGACATCAGGGCTTACGGCTACGAGCAGTACTTC
CDR3 protein: CASREDIRAYGYEQYF

V gene: TRBV11-3
clone size: NA
J gene: TRBJ2-1
D gene: NA
CDR3 DNA: TGTGCCAGCAGCGCGACTTGCGGAGGCCAATACAATGAACAATTCTTC
CDR3 protein: CASSATCGGQYNEQFF

V gene: TRBV29-1
clone size: many
J gene: TRBJ2-7
D gene: NA
CDR3 DNA: TGCAGCGTTGAGTGGGTAGCGAAACCCTACGAGCAGTACTTC
CDR3 protein: CSVEWVAKPYEQYF

V gene: TRBV11-2
clone size: NA
J gene: TRBJ2-7
D gene: TRBD1
CDR3 DNA: TGTGTCAGCAGCTTAGGACAGGACTACGAGCAGTACTTC
CDR3 protein: CVSSLGQDYEQYF

V gene: TRBV28
clone size: NA
J gene: TRBJ2-3
D gene: TRBD2
CDR3 DNA: TGTGCCAGCAGCCCAGCGGGAGGGATCACTGATATGCAGTATTTT
CDR3 protein: CASSPAGGITDMQYF

V gene: TRBV6-2/TRBV6-3
clone size: few
J gene: TRBJ2-2
D gene: NA
CDR3 DNA: TGTGCCAGCAGTTCTGGAATGCCCGGGGAGCTGTCTTTT
CDR3 protein: CASSSGMPGELSF

V gene: TRBV5-6
clone size: many
J gene: TRBJ2-1
D gene: TRBD2
CDR3 DNA: TGTGCCAGCAGCTTAGGTTTGACTAGCGGAAATGAGCAGTTCTTC
CDR3 protein: CASSLGLTSGNEQFF

V gene: TRBV28
clone size: NA
J gene: TRBJ1-1
D gene: NA
CDR3 DNA: TGTGCCAGCAGTTTTCATCACACTGAAGCTTTCTTT
CDR3 protein: CASSFHHTEAFF

V gene: TRBV6-1
clone size: NA
J gene: TRBJ2-1
D gene: NA
CDR3 DNA: TGTGCCATCAGTGAAGCGGAGGACGATGAGCAGTTATTC
CDR3 protein: CAISEAEDDEQLF

V gene: TRBV5-1
clone size: NA
J gene: TRBJ2-7
D gene: TRBD1
CDR3 DNA: TGCGCCATCAGCTTGGGAGCAGGGGGCGAGCAGTACTTC
CDR3 protein: CAISLGAGGEQYF

V gene: TRBV29-1
clone size: NA
J gene: TRBJ2-3
D gene: NA
CDR3 DNA: TGCAGCGTTGTTGGCAGGAGGGGTGCAGATAGGCAGTATTTT
CDR3 protein: CSVVGRRGADRQYF

V gene: TRBV7-9
clone size: NA
J gene: TRBJ2-2
D gene: NA
CDR3 DNA: TGTGCCAACAGCTTAGGGCCCGGGGAGCTGTTTTTT
CDR3 protein: CANSLGPGELFF

V gene: TRBV4-2
clone size: NA
J gene: TRBJ2-1
D gene: NA
CDR3 DNA: TGTGCCAGCAGCCATCTAGCTGGGCGGGACAACGAGCAGTTCTTC
CDR3 protein: CASSHLAGRDNEQFF

V gene: TRBV7-9
clone size: NA
J gene: TRBJ2-3
D gene: TRBD2
CDR3 DNA: TGTGCCAGCAGCTTAGTCACTAGCGGGATCACAGATACGCAGTATTTT
CDR3 protein: CASSLVTSGITDTQYF

V gene: TRBV12-3/TRBV12-4
clone size: NA
J gene: TRBJ1-2
D gene: TRBD1
CDR3 DNA: TGTGCCAGTAGCCCCGGACAGGGGACTAATGGCTACACCTTC
CDR3 protein: CASSPGQGTNGYTF

V gene: TRBV19
clone size: NA
J gene: TRBJ2-1
D gene: TRBD1
CDR3 DNA: TGTGCCAGTACGAAGACAGGGCGGAATGAGCAGTTCTTC
CDR3 protein: CASTKTGRNEQFF

V gene: TRBV28
clone size: NA
J gene: TRBJ1-6
D gene: NA
CDR3 DNA: TGTGCCGGCAGTTTCCCCACGAGCTCCTATAATTCACCCCTCCACTTT
CDR3 protein: CAGSFPTSSYNSPLHF

V gene: TRBV29-1
clone size: many
J gene: TRBJ2-1
D gene: NA
CDR3 DNA: TGCAGCGGCGACAGCGACTCCTACAATGAGCAGTTCTTC
CDR3 protein: CSGDSDSYNEQFF

V gene: TRBV5-1
clone size: few
J gene: TRBJ1-2
D gene: NA
CDR3 DNA: TGCGCCAGCAGGCCCGACGGGAACTATGGCTACACCTTC
CDR3 protein: CASRPDGNYGYTF

V gene: TRBV30
clone size: NA
J gene: TRBJ2-1
D gene: NA
CDR3 DNA: TGTGCCTGGAGTGTGGGCAGGTCCAACAATGAGGAGTTCTTC
CDR3 protein: CAWSVGRSNNEEFF

V gene: TRBV29-1
clone size: NA
J gene: TRBJ2-2
D gene: TRBD2
CDR3 DNA: TGCAGCGTTGGGACTAGCGGTAACTCCGGGGAGCTGTTCTTT
CDR3 protein: CSVGTSGNSGELFF

V gene: TRBV29-1
clone size: many
J gene: TRBJ2-5
D gene: TRBD2
CDR3 DNA: TGCAGCGTCGGCGGGACTAGCGGGACCCAAGAGACCCAGTACTTC
CDR3 protein: CSVGGTSGTQETQYF

V gene: TRBV29-1
clone size: NA
J gene: TRBJ1-1
D gene: NA
CDR3 DNA: TGCAGCGCCCGGTACAGGAACCTGAACACCGAAGCTTTCTTT
CDR3 protein: CSARYRNLNTEAFF